This T cell receptor (beta chain) appears in the sequencing data of a study of T cells after yellow fever vaccination. General observations from the study: Abundant bulk-population clonotypes could contaminate the FACS-sorted repertoires. Most clones from primary vaccination were detected again post-booster (almost 98% CD4, around 88% CD8). It was a weaker secondary response, yet one that peaked faster, at day 5 versus 15.

A universal primer site and UMIs were added as TCR cDNA was made by 5'RACE template switching. TCRdb analysed the 5' RACE reads with MiXCR anew, one entry per CDR3 protein. In the table there are under 700,000 distinct CDR3 sequences, less than 20% of which are singletons. Trimming took 4 bases from V and 4 from J; bases not matched to a gene: 9. CDR1 is SGHRS and CDR2 is YFSETQ in the germline V gene. The CDR3 spans 18 residues. This clonotype has more than one count but fewer than ten. The antigen remains undetermined. The J gene is TRBJ2-2, the V gene TRBV5-1, with 14 bases identical to TRBD2. The source was PBMCs, collected 4 to 6 days after the first yellow fever vaccination. The receptor's source is a man younger than 30 who received the YFV17D yellow fever vaccine. The CDR3 is CASSHGTSGGRGTGELFF. The CDR3 DNA sequence: TGCGCCAGCAGCCACGGGACTAGCGGGGGACGAGGCACCGGGGAGCTGTTTTTT.